The clone carrying this T cell receptor beta chain was seen repeatedly, ten times or more. This sample was taken from a study of T-cell reconstitution after alpha-beta-depleted transplantation in children. The germline V gene encodes CDR1 SGDLS and CDR2 YYNGEE. This CDR3 has 15 amino acids. The trim removed 3 bases at V and 5 bases at J, leaving 10 bases unmatched. Unique molecular identifiers were incorporated during preparation of the TCRbeta library. MiXCR was run by TCRdb on the PCR reads, yielding one entry per CDR3 protein. The data contain some 150,000 distinct CDR3 sequences, roughly 8.8% of them singletons.

V is TRBV9 and J is TRBJ2-5, with 7 nucleotides matching TRBD1. Sequenced material: PBMCs, mostly from graft donor cells, taken 180 days after TCRalphabeta/CD19-depleted stem cell transplant. The source of this sequence is a female patient aged 2-10 years who had a stem cell transplant for congenital amegakaryocytic thrombocytopenia, so the T cells may come from the graft donor. The CDR3 here is CASSAGTVALETQYF. In DNA, the CDR3 is TGTGCCAGCAGCGCCGGGACAGTAGCCCTTGAGACCCAGTACTTC.